This is a list of T cell receptor beta chains from one sample in a study of beta chain features in type 1 diabetes. Data came from immunoSEQ multiplex PCR; TCRdb stores just in-frame clones and leaves some out. The table lists 600,000 to 700,000 clones, around 11% of them singletons. Material: naive CD4+ T cells from blood. Receptors originate from a man aged 25-45 years with type 1 diabetes. Each CDR3 is given with its conserved first and last residue. The order of the fields is V gene, D gene, CDR3 protein. D genes are given only for firm matches.

V gene: TRBV4-2; D gene: .; CDR3 protein: CASSQEGAGRLRETQYF
V gene: TRBV10-3; D gene: .; CDR3 protein: CAISEGGGGYGYTF
V gene: TRBV10-3; D gene: TRBD1; CDR3 protein: CAISEVTGAGYTF
V gene: TRBV18; D gene: TRBD1; CDR3 protein: CASSPRTGGDTGELFF
V gene: TRBV9; D gene: TRBD2; CDR3 protein: CASSYGGQETQYF
V gene: TRBV19; D gene: .; CDR3 protein: CASSIGTTSPLHF
V gene: TRBV7-9; D gene: .; CDR3 protein: CASSLGTTNQPQHF
V gene: TRBV25-1; D gene: .; CDR3 protein: CASSERISDTAKGYTF
V gene: TRBV4-3; D gene: .; CDR3 protein: CASSQGGGMNTEAFF
V gene: TRBV5-1; D gene: TRBD1; CDR3 protein: CASSPGQGPYEQYF
V gene: TRBV25-1; D gene: .; CDR3 protein: CASSEGRKGTYGYTF
V gene: TRBV28; D gene: .; CDR3 protein: CASSPPSYGYTF
V gene: TRBV10-1; D gene: TRBD1; CDR3 protein: CASSDTGQSNEQFF
V gene: TRBV5-4; D gene: .; CDR3 protein: CASSATEWNSPLHF
V gene: TRBV6-1; D gene: .; CDR3 protein: CASSDGKWGSRYNEQFF
V gene: TRBV6-5; D gene: TRBD2; CDR3 protein: CASSFGGAGGRDTQYF
V gene: TRBV9; D gene: .; CDR3 protein: CASSPSNGGRGRETQYF
V gene: TRBV30; D gene: .; CDR3 protein: CAWSVVVSGNTIYF
V gene: TRBV6-5; D gene: .; CDR3 protein: CASWWLNEQFF
V gene: TRBV7-2; D gene: .; CDR3 protein: CASSILGGRGINEQYF
V gene: TRBV7-9; D gene: TRBD1; CDR3 protein: CASSPGTGEREQYF
V gene: TRBV7-2; D gene: .; CDR3 protein: CASSLGQPNEQFF
V gene: TRBV19; D gene: .; CDR3 protein: CASCSTGSGSGYTF
V gene: TRBV7-2; D gene: .; CDR3 protein: CASSPGGVSNNEQFF
V gene: TRBV7-8; D gene: .; CDR3 protein: CASSLGQGDTEAFF
V gene: TRBV6-5; D gene: TRBD1; CDR3 protein: CASSYTDRDEKLFF
V gene: TRBV29-1; D gene: .; CDR3 protein: CSVLGAGETQYF
V gene: TRBV23-1; D gene: .; CDR3 protein: CAPGSPLQPQHF
V gene: TRBV4-3; D gene: .; CDR3 protein: CASSRPSGYGTEAFF
V gene: TRBV19; D gene: .; CDR3 protein: CASSIGQRRDEQYF
V gene: TRBV20-1; D gene: .; CDR3 protein: CSAKGQYEQFF
V gene: TRBV2; D gene: .; CDR3 protein: CASIRENTEAFF
V gene: TRBV10-3; D gene: TRBD2; CDR3 protein: CAISERGSGGAGDTQYF
V gene: TRBV19; D gene: .; CDR3 protein: CASSGGYNSPLHF
V gene: TRBV14; D gene: .; CDR3 protein: CASSYGPGEYNEQFF
V gene: TRBV6-6; D gene: TRBD1; CDR3 protein: CASSTLGGAGEKLFF
V gene: TRBV6-5; D gene: .; CDR3 protein: CASSYSRASGYGYTF
V gene: TRBV29-1; D gene: TRBD1; CDR3 protein: CSVAGQAQGTIYF
V gene: TRBV11-2; D gene: .; CDR3 protein: CASSGAGTGNTIYF
V gene: TRBV27; D gene: .; CDR3 protein: CASSSYQGLGSNQPQHF
V gene: TRBV6-6; D gene: .; CDR3 protein: CASSSRTDTQYF
V gene: TRBV18; D gene: TRBD1; CDR3 protein: CASSPGTVASYEQYF
V gene: TRBV7-9; D gene: TRBD1; CDR3 protein: CASSLEGQVVGTEAFF
V gene: TRBV18; D gene: .; CDR3 protein: CASSGVEQFF
V gene: TRBV5-6; D gene: .; CDR3 protein: CASSLYQANNQPQHF
V gene: TRBV11-3; D gene: .; CDR3 protein: CASSLRETLHF
V gene: TRBV9; D gene: .; CDR3 protein: CASSPTRGEQFF